The 5 T cell receptor beta chains reported below all come from one sample, sequenced in a study of cytomegalovirus exposure and HLA in healthy donors. PCR involved 60 Vbeta and 13 Jbeta primers. TCRdb's table, derived via immunoSEQ multiplex PCR, lists solely in-frame clones and lacks some. This table has over 250,000 clones, just over 70% appearing once. The sequenced sample consisted of PBMCs. The source of these receptors is a female donor in good health and CMV-seronegative.

The chain employs TRBV11-3 and TRBJ2-7, with TRBD1 matching over 7 bases. The CDR3 consists of 13 residues. V shed 5 bases and J 3 bases; nucleotides not matched to a gene: 4. The V gene's germline CDR1 is SGHNT and CDR2 YENEEA. The CDR3 DNA reads as TGTGCCAGCAGCGGCCGACAGGGCTACGAGCAGTACTTC. Amino acid sequence: CASSGRQGYEQYF.

This clone was counted once. V is TRBV15 and J is TRBJ2-3, with D perhaps matching TRBD2 (5 bases). The V end was cut by 1 base, the J end by 0 bases, with 14 bases between. Germline V CDR1 and CDR2: LNHNV, YYDKDF (reference sequence). The CDR3 runs 17 residues. Here the CDR3 reads CATSRVFGGPSTDTQYF. The CDR3 DNA sequence: TGTGCCACCAGCAGAGTTTTCGGAGGCCCTAGCACAGATACGCAGTATTTT.

This chain joins TRBV14 and TRBJ2-5, with a possible D match to TRBD2 (6 bases). The V gene's germline CDR1 is SGHDN and CDR2 FVKESK. The ends were cut back, 0 bases at V and 5 bases at J, with 10 bases in the middle. This CDR3 has 14 amino acids. CDR3 sequence (DNA): TGTGCCAGCAGCCAAGAGCGGGGTTCCGAGACCCAGTACTTC. It is translated as CASSQERGSETQYF.

This chain connects TRBV19 to TRBJ2-3; 7 bases are a match to TRBD2. Germline CDR1 and CDR2: LNHDA and SQIVND (reference sequence). V shed 6 bases and J 4 bases; nucleotides not matched to a gene: 10. This CDR3 is 15 amino acids long. The CDR3 loop is CASSRPSGASDTQYF. CDR3 in DNA: TGTGCCAGTAGCCGACCTAGCGGCGCATCAGATACGCAGTATTTT.

V is TRBV6-4 and J is TRBJ2-7, with 8 positions matching TRBD1. The germline V gene encodes CDR1 MRHNA and CDR2 SNTAGT. This CDR3 is built from 15 residues. V gave up 0 bases and J gave up 2 bases; unmatched junction bases: 3. The DNA of the CDR3 is TGTGCCAGCAGTGACTCTCGGGACAGGCCCTACGAGCAGTACTTC. It encodes CASSDSRDRPYEQYF.